This T cell receptor (beta chain) is drawn from a study of T cell repertoires in cytomegalovirus infection. Study information: Used in the study were CMV epitopes, some recently identified and HLA-C-restricted, others well-studied and HLA-B-restricted. From public TCR beta signatures came an indication of both CMV infection and matching HLA type. Study outcomes and limitations: People with CMV and the relevant HLA were identified by cumulative public TCR beta family frequency. HLA-C-restricted CMV-specific TCR beta clonotypes prevailed in the ex vivo response.

TCRdb re-called the reads with MiXCR, one entry per CDR3 protein. The sample comprises 70,000 to 85,000 distinct CDR3 sequences, roughly 40% of which are singletons, and roughly 93% rests with the top ten. In this sample, this clonotype turned up a few times. Its antigen remains unknown. The CDR3 covers 15 residues. Germline CDR1 MRHNA, CDR2 SNTAGT. V shed 2 bases and J 8 bases; nucleotides not matched to a gene: 9. Sequences were derived from CD8+ T cells from cultured PBMCs, sampled from culture after CMV antigen stimulation. The genes are TRBV6-4 and TRBJ1-2, with TRBD1 matching over 9 bases. The clonotype originates from a human donor in good health (CMV status not recorded). Some clones in this sample may be carry-over from other donors' samples. CDR3 in amino acids: CASSDTPQGAQGYTF. The CDR3 nucleotides read TGTGCCAGCAGTGACACTCCACAGGGGGCGCAGGGCTACACCTTC.